One sample yielded the 2 T cell receptor beta chains listed below, sequenced in a study of blood T cell repertoires in COVID-19. Clones were read by immunoSEQ multiplex PCR, and TCRdb kept only the in-frame ones, dropping some. The sample includes 250,000 or so clones, 70% to 85% of them seen just once. Specimen: PBMCs or T cells enriched from blood (not recorded which). These receptors all stem from a man in his sixties who had recovered from COVID-19.

V gene TRBV24-1 combines with J gene TRBJ2-3; 9 bases line up with TRBD1. Germline CDR1 is KGHDR and CDR2 is SFDVKD. J gave up 4 bases and V 2 bases, and 3 bases lay outside the gene matches. CDR3 length equals 15 residues. The CDR3 here is CATSDWRQGADTQYF. CDR3 DNA: TGTGCCACCAGTGATTGGCGACAGGGGGCAGATACGCAGTATTTT.

The chain recombines TRBV6-5 with TRBJ2-1; TRBD2 matches at 10 bases. The trim removed 6 bases at V and 2 bases at J, leaving 4 bases unmatched. This CDR3 contains 15 residues. Germline CDR1 is MNHEY and CDR2 is SVGAGI. CDR3 amino acids: CASSVAGGTYNEQFF. The CDR3 bases are TGTGCCAGCAGCGTAGCGGGGGGCACCTACAATGAGCAGTTCTTC.